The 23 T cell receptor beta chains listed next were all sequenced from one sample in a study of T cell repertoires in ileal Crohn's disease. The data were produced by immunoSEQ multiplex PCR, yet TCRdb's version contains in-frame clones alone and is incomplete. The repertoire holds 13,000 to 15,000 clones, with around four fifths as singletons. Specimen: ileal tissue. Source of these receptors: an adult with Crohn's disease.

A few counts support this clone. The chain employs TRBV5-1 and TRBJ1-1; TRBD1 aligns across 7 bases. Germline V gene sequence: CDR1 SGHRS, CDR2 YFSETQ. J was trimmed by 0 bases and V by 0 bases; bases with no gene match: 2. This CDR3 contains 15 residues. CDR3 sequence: CASSLAGTVNTEAFF. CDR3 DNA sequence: TGCGCCAGCAGCTTGGCCGGGACAGTGAACACTGAAGCTTTCTTT.

The CDR3 nucleotides are TGCAGCGTTGAGAGGACTAGCCGCCCCTACGAGCAGTACTTC. Translating it yields CSVERTSRPYEQYF. The chain joins TRBV29-1 to TRBJ2-7, with 8 bases matching TRBD2. The CDR3 consists of 14 residues. Trimming cost V 3 bases and J 2 bases; bases outside gene matches: 6. Looked up from germline, CDR1 is SQVTM and CDR2 is ANQGSEA.

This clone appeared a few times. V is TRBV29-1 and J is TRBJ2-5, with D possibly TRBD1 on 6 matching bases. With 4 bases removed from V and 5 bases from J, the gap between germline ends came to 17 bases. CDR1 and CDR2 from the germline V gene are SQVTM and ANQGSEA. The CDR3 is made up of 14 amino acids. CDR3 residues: CSVGGQSAVETQYF. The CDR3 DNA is TGCAGCGTTGGTGGACAGTCCGCGGTGGAGACCCAGTACTTC.

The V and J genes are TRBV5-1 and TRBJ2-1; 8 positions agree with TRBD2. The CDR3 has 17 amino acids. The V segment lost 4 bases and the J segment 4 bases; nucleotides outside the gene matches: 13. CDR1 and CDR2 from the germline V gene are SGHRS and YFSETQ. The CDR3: CASSLILRGAGYNEQFF. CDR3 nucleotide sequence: TGCGCCAGCAGCCTCATCCTGCGGGGGGCCGGTTACAATGAGCAGTTCTTC. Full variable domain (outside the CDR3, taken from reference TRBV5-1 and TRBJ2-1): KAGVTQTPRYLIKTRGQQVTLSCSPISGHRSVSWYQQTPGQGLQFLFEYFSETQRNKGNFPGRFSGRQFSNSRSEMNVSTLELGDSALYLCASSLILRGAGYNEQFFGPGTRLTVL.

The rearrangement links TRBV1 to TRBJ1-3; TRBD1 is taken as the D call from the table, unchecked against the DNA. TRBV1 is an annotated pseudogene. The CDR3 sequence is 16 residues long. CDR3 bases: TGCACCAGCAGAAACGGACAGACGAGCTCTGGAAACACCATATATTTT. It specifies CTSRNGQTSSGNTIYF.

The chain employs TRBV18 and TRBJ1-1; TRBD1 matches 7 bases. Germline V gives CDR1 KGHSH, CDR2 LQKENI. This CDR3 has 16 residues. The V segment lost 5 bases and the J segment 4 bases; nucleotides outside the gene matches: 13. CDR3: CASSTALQGMGTEAFF. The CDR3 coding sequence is TGTGCCAGCTCAACAGCTTTACAGGGGATGGGCACTGAAGCTTTCTTT.

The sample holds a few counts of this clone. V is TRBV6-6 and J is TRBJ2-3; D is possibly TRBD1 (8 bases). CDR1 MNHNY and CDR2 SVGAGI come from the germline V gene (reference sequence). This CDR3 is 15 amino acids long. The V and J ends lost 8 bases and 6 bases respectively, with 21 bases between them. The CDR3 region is CASSGRGRGGDTQYF. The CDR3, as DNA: TGTGCCAGCTCCGGCAGGGGGCGGGGAGGGGATACGCAGTATTTT.

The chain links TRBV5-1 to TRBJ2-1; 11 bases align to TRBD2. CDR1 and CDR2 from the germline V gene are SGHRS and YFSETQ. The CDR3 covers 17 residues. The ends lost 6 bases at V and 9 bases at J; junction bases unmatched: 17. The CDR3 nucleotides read TGCGCCAGCACCCCGGGGGCACTAGCGGGAGTAGGTGGTGAGCAGTTCTTC. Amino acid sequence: CASTPGALAGVGGEQFF.

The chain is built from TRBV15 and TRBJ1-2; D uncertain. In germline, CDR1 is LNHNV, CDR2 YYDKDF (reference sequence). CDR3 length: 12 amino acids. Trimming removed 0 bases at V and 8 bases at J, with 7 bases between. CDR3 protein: CATSRDIEGYTF. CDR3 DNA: TGTGCCACCAGCAGAGACATTGAGGGCTACACCTTC. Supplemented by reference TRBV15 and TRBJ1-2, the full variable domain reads DAMVIQNPRYQVTQFGKPVTLSCSQTLNHNVMYWYQQKSSQAPKLLFHYYDKDFNNEADTPDNFQSRRPNTSFCFLDIRSPGLGDTAMYLCATSRDIEGYTFGSGTRLTVV.

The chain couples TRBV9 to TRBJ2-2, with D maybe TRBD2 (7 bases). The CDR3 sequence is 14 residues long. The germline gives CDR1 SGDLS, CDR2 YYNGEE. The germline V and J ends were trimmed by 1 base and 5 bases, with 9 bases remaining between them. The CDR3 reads CASSVRGGTGELFF. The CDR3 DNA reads TGTGCCAGCAGCGTAAGGGGGGGAACCGGGGAGCTGTTTTTT.

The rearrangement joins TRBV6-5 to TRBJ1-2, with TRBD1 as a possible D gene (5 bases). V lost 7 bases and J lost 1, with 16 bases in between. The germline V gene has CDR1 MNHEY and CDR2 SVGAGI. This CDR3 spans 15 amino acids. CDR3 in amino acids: CASNPGDSNNYGYTF. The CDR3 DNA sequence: TGTGCCAGCAACCCCGGAGACAGCAATAACTATGGCTACACCTTC.

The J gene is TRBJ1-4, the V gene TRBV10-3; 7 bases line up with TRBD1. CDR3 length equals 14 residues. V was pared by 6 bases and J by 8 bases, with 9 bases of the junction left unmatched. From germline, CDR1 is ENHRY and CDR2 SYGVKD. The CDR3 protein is CAISLDRDGEKLFF. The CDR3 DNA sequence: TGTGCCATCAGCCTCGACAGGGACGGCGAAAAACTGTTTTTT.

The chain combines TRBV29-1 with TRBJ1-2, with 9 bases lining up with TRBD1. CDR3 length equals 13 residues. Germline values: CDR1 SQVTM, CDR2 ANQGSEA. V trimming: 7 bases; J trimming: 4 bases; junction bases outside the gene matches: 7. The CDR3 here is CSAGGQGAYGYTF. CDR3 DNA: TGCAGCGCTGGGGGACAGGGAGCCTATGGCTACACCTTC.

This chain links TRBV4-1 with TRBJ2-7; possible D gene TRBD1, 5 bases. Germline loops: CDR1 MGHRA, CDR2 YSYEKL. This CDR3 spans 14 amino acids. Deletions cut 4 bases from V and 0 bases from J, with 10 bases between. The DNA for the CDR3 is TGCGCCAGCAGCCCGCAGGGCTACTCCTACGAGCAGTACTTC. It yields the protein CASSPQGYSYEQYF.

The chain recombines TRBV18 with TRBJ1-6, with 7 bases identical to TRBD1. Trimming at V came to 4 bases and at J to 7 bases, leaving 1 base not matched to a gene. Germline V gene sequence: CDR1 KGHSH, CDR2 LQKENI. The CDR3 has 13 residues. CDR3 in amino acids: CASSLDRNSPLHF. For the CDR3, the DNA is TGTGCCAGCTCACTGGACAGGAATTCACCCCTCCACTTT.

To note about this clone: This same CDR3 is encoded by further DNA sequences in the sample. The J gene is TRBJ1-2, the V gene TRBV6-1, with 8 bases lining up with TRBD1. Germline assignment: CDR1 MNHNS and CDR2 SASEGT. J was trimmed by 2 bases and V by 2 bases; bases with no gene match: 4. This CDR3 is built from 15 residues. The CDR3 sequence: CASSERGDRNYGYTF. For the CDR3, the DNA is TGTGCCAGCAGTGAAAGGGGGGACAGGAACTATGGCTACACCTTC.

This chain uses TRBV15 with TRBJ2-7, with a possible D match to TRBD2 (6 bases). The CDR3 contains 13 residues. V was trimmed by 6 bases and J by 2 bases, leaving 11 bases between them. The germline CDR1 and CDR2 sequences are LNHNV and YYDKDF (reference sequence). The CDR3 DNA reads TGTGCCACCAGGGGAGCGGGTGCCTACGAGCAGTACTTC. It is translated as CATRGAGAYEQYF.

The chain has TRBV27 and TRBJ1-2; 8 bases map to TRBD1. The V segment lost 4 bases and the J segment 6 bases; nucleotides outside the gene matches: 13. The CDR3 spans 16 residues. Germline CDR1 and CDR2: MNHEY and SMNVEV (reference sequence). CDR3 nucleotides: TGTGCCAGCAGTTCGACGCCCAGGGGGCGTCTTGATGGCTACACCTTC. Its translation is CASSSTPRGRLDGYTF.

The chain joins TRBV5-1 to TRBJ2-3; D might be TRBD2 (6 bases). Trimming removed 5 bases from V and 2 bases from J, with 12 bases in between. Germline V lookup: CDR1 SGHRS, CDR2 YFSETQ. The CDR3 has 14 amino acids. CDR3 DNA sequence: TGCGCCAGCAGACGGGAGCTCTCCACAGATACGCAGTATTTT. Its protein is CASRRELSTDTQYF.

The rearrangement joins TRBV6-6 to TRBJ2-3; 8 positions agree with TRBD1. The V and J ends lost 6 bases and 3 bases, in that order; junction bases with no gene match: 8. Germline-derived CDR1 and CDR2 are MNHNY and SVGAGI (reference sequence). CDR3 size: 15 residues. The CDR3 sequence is CASSPAGGGTDTQYF. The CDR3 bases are TGTGCCAGCAGCCCCGCAGGGGGCGGTACAGATACGCAGTATTTT.

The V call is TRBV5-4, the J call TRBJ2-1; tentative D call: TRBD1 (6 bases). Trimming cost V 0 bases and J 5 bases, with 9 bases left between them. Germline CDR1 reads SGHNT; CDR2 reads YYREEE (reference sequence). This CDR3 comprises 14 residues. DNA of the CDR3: TGTGCCAGCAGCTTGGGTGACAGGAACAATGAGCAGTTCTTC. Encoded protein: CASSLGDRNNEQFF.

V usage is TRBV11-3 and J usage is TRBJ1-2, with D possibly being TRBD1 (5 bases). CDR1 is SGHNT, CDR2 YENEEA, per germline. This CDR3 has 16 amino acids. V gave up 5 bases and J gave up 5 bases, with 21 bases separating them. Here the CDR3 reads CASSIAVQGRNYGYTF. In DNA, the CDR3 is TGTGCCAGCAGCATAGCCGTGCAGGGTAGGAATTATGGCTACACCTTC. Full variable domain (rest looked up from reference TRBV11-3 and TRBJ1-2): EAGVVQSPRYKIIEKKQPVAFWCNPISGHNTLYWYLQNLGQGPELLIRYENEEAVDDSQLPKDRFSAERLKGVDSTLKIQPAELGDSAVYLCASSIAVQGRNYGYTFGSGTRLTVV.

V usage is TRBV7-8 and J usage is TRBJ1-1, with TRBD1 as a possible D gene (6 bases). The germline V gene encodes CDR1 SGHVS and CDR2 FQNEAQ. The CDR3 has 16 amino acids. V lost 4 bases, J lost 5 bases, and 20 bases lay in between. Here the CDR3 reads CASSSGGRGGWTEAFF. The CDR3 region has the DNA TGTGCCAGCAGCTCAGGAGGAAGGGGGGGATGGACTGAAGCTTTCTTT.